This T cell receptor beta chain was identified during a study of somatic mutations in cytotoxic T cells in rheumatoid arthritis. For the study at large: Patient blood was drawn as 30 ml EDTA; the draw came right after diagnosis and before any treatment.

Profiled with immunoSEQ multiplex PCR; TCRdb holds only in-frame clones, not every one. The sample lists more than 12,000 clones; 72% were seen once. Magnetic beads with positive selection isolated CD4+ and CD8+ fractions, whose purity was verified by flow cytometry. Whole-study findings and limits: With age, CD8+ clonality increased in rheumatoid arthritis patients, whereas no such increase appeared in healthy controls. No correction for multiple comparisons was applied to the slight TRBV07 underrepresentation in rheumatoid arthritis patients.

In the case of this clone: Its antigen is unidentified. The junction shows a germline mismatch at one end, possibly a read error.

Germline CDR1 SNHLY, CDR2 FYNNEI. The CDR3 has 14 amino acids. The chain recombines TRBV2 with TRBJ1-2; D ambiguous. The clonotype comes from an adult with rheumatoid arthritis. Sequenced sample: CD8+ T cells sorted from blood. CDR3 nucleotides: TGTGCCAGCAGCGAAGTTCAGTTTTTCTATGGCTACACCTTC. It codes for CASSEVQFFYGYTF.